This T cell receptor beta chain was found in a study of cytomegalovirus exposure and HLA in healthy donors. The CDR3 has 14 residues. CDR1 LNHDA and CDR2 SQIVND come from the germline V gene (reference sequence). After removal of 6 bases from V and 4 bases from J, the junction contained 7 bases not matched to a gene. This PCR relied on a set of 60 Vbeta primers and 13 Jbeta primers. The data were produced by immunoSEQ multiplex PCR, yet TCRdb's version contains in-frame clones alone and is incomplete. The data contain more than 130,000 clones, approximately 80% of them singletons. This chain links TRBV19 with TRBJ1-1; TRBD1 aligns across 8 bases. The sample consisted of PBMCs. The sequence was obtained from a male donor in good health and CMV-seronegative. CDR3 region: CASRTGETVTEAFF. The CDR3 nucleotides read TGTGCCAGTAGGACAGGGGAAACGGTCACTGAAGCTTTCTTT.